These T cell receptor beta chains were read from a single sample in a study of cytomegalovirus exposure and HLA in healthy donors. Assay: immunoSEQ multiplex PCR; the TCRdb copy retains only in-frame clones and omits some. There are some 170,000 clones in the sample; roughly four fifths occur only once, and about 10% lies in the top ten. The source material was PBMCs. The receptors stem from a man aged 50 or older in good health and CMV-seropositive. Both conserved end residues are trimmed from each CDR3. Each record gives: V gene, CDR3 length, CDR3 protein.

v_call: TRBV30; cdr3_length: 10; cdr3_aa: AWSAGGYEQY
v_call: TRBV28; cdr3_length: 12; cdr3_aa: ASSLHLLGLARF
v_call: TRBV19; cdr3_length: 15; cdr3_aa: ASPARLAGVFAGELF
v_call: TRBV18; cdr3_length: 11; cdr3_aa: ASSPHSDSPLH
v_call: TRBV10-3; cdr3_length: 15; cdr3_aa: AIGPTGGSQLFDTIY
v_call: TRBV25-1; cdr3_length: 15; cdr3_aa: ASSEAASGGYTGELF
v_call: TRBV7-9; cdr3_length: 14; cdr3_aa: ASSYRRGLGQETQY
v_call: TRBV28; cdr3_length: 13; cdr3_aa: ASRQIRQSNQPQH
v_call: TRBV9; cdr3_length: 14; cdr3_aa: ASSVDPSLNTGELF
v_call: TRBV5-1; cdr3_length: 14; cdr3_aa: ASSFLAGELVETQY
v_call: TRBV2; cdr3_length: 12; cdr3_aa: ASSGRETYNEQF
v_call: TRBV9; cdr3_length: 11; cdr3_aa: ASSTQGGNEQF
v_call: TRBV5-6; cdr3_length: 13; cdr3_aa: ASSLIAGVGYEQF
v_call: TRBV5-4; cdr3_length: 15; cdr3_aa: ASSLAGVLGSYNEQF